These T cell receptor beta chains were read from a single sample in a study of blood T cell repertoires in COVID-19. This table comes from immunoSEQ multiplex PCR, and its TCRdb copy is limited to in-frame clones, with some not included. This sample has approximately 250,000 clones, with 84% found just once. Input material: peripheral blood. The receptors shown here come from a man aged 45-65 years with acute or convalescent COVID-19. Both conserved end residues are part of each CDR3. A D gene is named only where the DNA matches it firmly. Clone size is not always given. Where it is, it says once, few, many or a class for expanded clones.

size: .
V: TRBV10-3
J: TRBJ1-1
D: .
DNA: TGTGCCATCAGTGAACAATACAGGGAGGGCACTGAAGCTTTCTTT
CDR3: CAISEQYREGTEAFF

size: .
V: TRBV9
J: TRBJ1-4
D: .
DNA: TGTGCCAGCCGGGTCTCTAATGAAAAACTGTTTTTT
CDR3: CASRVSNEKLFF

size: .
V: TRBV12-3/TRBV12-4
J: TRBJ1-5
D: .
DNA: TGTGCCAGCAGTTTAGCGCGGGATCAGCCCCAGCATTTT
CDR3: CASSLARDQPQHF

size: .
V: TRBV11-2
J: TRBJ2-2
D: TRBD2
DNA: TGTGCCAGCAGCCTATTGACTAGCTCGGGCGGGGAGCTGTTTTTT
CDR3: CASSLLTSSGGELFF

size: .
V: TRBV24-1
J: TRBJ1-2
D: .
DNA: TGTGCCACCAGTACAGGACATGGCTACACCTTC
CDR3: CATSTGHGYTF

size: once
V: TRBV28
J: TRBJ2-7
D: TRBD1
DNA: TGTGCCAGCAGCTTAGCCGGGACAGGAGACTACGAGCAGTACTTC
CDR3: CASSLAGTGDYEQYF

size: .
V: TRBV29-1
J: TRBJ2-1
D: .
DNA: TGCAGCGTTCTCGCGGGAAGCTCCTACAATGAGCAGTTCTTC
CDR3: CSVLAGSSYNEQFF

size: .
V: TRBV27
J: TRBJ2-5
D: TRBD2
DNA: TGTGCCAGCAGTTTATTCGGGACTAGCGGGGCGCAAGAGACCCAGTACTTC
CDR3: CASSLFGTSGAQETQYF

size: .
V: TRBV27
J: TRBJ2-1
D: TRBD2
DNA: TGTGCCAGCAGTTACGGACTAGCGGGAGCCTACAATGAGCAGTTCTTC
CDR3: CASSYGLAGAYNEQFF

size: .
V: TRBV5-1
J: TRBJ1-1
D: TRBD1
DNA: TGCGCCAGCAGCTTCCACAGGGGGGACACTGAAGCTTTCTTT
CDR3: CASSFHRGDTEAFF

size: .
V: TRBV28
J: TRBJ1-5
D: TRBD1
DNA: TGTGCCAGCAGAAGCGACAGGGGGAGATATAGCAATCAGCCCCAGCATTTT
CDR3: CASRSDRGRYSNQPQHF

size: .
V: TRBV24-1
J: TRBJ2-2
D: .
DNA: TGTGCCACCAGTGATTTGGACGGGAAGCACACCGGGGAGCTGTTTTTT
CDR3: CATSDLDGKHTGELFF

size: few
V: TRBV27
J: TRBJ1-1
D: TRBD1
DNA: TGTGCCAGCAGTTGGGGTGACAGGGCTGCTGAAGCTTTCTTT
CDR3: CASSWGDRAAEAFF

size: .
V: TRBV15
J: TRBJ1-5
D: .
DNA: TGTGCCACCAGCAGGGCGGGAAATCAGCCCCAGCATTTT
CDR3: CATSRAGNQPQHF

size: .
V: TRBV1
J: TRBJ2-7
D: .
DNA: TGCACCAGCAGGATAGACTGGACTGGCTCCTACGAGCAGTACTTC
CDR3: CTSRIDWTGSYEQYF

size: .
V: TRBV7-9
J: TRBJ2-2
D: TRBD2
DNA: TGTGCCAGCAGCACTCAGCGGGGTCCCGGGGAGCTGTTTTTT
CDR3: CASSTQRGPGELFF

size: .
V: TRBV7-6
J: TRBJ2-6
D: TRBD1
DNA: TGTGCCAGCAGCTTGACAGGGTTATCTGGGGCCAACGTCCTGACTTTC
CDR3: CASSLTGLSGANVLTF

size: .
V: TRBV9
J: TRBJ1-1
D: TRBD1
DNA: TGTGCCAGCAGCGTAGGGGGGACAGGGAGCCGGAACACTGAAGCTTTCTTT
CDR3: CASSVGGTGSRNTEAFF

size: few
V: TRBV19
J: TRBJ1-2
D: .
DNA: TGTGCCAGTAGTCAACGGTCACAGAACTATGGCTACACCTTC
CDR3: CASSQRSQNYGYTF

size: .
V: TRBV7-6
J: TRBJ2-7
D: .
DNA: TGTGCCAGCAGCTTAGCGGAGGGGAGGTCCTACGAGCAGTACTTC
CDR3: CASSLAEGRSYEQYF

size: .
V: TRBV11-3
J: TRBJ2-5
D: TRBD2
DNA: TGTGCCAGCAGCCCCGGACTAGCGGGGTCGCAAGAGACCCAGTACTTC
CDR3: CASSPGLAGSQETQYF

size: .
V: TRBV2
J: TRBJ2-3
D: TRBD2
DNA: TGTGCCACCACCGTTGGACTAGCGGGAGCGGCAGATACGCAGTATTTT
CDR3: CATTVGLAGAADTQYF

size: .
V: TRBV6-1
J: TRBJ1-2
D: TRBD1
DNA: TGTGCCAGCAGTGACGGACAGGGCAAATATGGCTACACCTTC
CDR3: CASSDGQGKYGYTF

size: .
V: TRBV7-9
J: TRBJ1-2
D: TRBD1
DNA: TGTGCCAGCAGCGGCGGCGGGACAGAGGTGTATGGCTACACCTTC
CDR3: CASSGGGTEVYGYTF

size: .
V: TRBV2
J: TRBJ1-4
D: .
DNA: TGTGCCAGCAGTGAAAGCGGCCCTTGGAAACTGTTTTTT
CDR3: CASSESGPWKLFF

size: .
V: TRBV6-5
J: TRBJ1-2
D: .
DNA: TGTGCCTCAGGGGAGGGCAACTATGGCTACACCTTC
CDR3: CASGEGNYGYTF

size: .
V: TRBV3-1/TRBV3-2
J: TRBJ1-5
D: TRBD1
DNA: TGTGCCAGCAGCCCGGCCCCGGGACAGGGAACAGAAGGTGACAATCAGCCCCAGCATTTT
CDR3: CASSPAPGQGTEGDNQPQHF

size: .
V: TRBV3-1/TRBV3-2
J: TRBJ2-7
D: TRBD1
DNA: TGTGCCAGCAGCCCAGCCGGGACAGGGACCTACGAGCAGTACTTC
CDR3: CASSPAGTGTYEQYF

size: .
V: TRBV2
J: TRBJ1-4
D: .
DNA: TGTGCCAGCAGTGATGGGGGGGTTAATGAAAAACTGTTTTTT
CDR3: CASSDGGVNEKLFF

size: .
V: TRBV19
J: TRBJ2-5
D: .
DNA: TGTGCCAGTAGTCCCAGGACAGTACAAGAGACCCAGTACTTC
CDR3: CASSPRTVQETQYF

size: few
V: TRBV19
J: TRBJ1-1
D: .
DNA: TGTGCCAGTAGTGAGGCCAGGAACACTGAAGCTTTCTTT
CDR3: CASSEARNTEAFF

size: few
V: TRBV6-6
J: TRBJ1-1
D: .
DNA: TGTGCCAGCAGTTACTTGGGGGCGGAGTTGAACACTGAAGCTTTCTTT
CDR3: CASSYLGAELNTEAFF

size: once
V: TRBV7-3
J: TRBJ2-5
D: .
DNA: TGTGCCAGCAGCTTAACCATCCAAGAGACCCAGTACTTC
CDR3: CASSLTIQETQYF

size: .
V: TRBV5-6
J: TRBJ1-1
D: .
DNA: TGTGCCAGCAGCTTGGGGCAGGGCGAAGCTTTCTTT
CDR3: CASSLGQGEAFF

size: .
V: TRBV18
J: TRBJ1-4
D: .
DNA: TGTGCCAGCTCACCCTTACCTAACGACAGGCGAGCCTATGAAAAACTGTTTTTT
CDR3: CASSPLPNDRRAYEKLFF

size: .
V: TRBV20-1
J: TRBJ2-1
D: TRBD2
DNA: TGCAGTGCTCTGCGGGAGGCTGAGCAGTTCTTC
CDR3: CSALREAEQFF

size: .
V: TRBV7-3
J: TRBJ2-1
D: TRBD2
DNA: TGTGCCAGCAGCTCAACGGGGGGCTCCTACAATGAGCAGTTCTTC
CDR3: CASSSTGGSYNEQFF

size: few
V: TRBV7-2
J: TRBJ1-1
D: .
DNA: TGTGCCAGCAGCAAGTACAGGGAGAACACTGAAGCTTTCTTT
CDR3: CASSKYRENTEAFF

size: .
V: TRBV6-2/TRBV6-3
J: TRBJ2-2
D: TRBD1
DNA: TGTGCCAGCAGTTACTCGAAGAGTAGGGGGCTCACTAACACCGGGGAGCTGTTTTTT
CDR3: CASSYSKSRGLTNTGELFF

size: .
V: TRBV4-2
J: TRBJ1-4
D: .
DNA: TGTGCCAGCAGCCAAAGCTCTATGGAAAAACTGTTTTTT
CDR3: CASSQSSMEKLFF

size: .
V: TRBV29-1
J: TRBJ1-2
D: TRBD1
DNA: TGCAGCGTTGCGGACCCTGACCCAAAACAGGGGGATGGCTACACCTTC
CDR3: CSVADPDPKQGDGYTF

size: .
V: TRBV27
J: TRBJ1-5
D: .
DNA: TGTGCCAGCAGCATTTGGTGGCAGGAGGGTCAGCCCCAGCATTTT
CDR3: CASSIWWQEGQPQHF

size: once
V: TRBV4-2
J: TRBJ2-1
D: TRBD2
DNA: TGTGCCAGCAGCCAAGTCTCTAGCGGGGGGAACCCTGAGCAGTTCTTC
CDR3: CASSQVSSGGNPEQFF

size: .
V: TRBV5-1
J: TRBJ2-7
D: .
DNA: TGCGCCAGCAGCTTGCCGGGACATGCCGAGCAGTACTTC
CDR3: CASSLPGHAEQYF

size: .
V: TRBV7-2
J: TRBJ2-5
D: TRBD2
DNA: TGTGCCAGCAGCTCCCGCGGGAGCGCTCAAGAGACCCAGTACTTC
CDR3: CASSSRGSAQETQYF